The present T cell receptor beta chain was sequenced within a study of OX40 agonist ivuxolimab in advanced cancers. Germline V gene sequence: CDR1 LGHNA, CDR2 YSLEER. The ends were cut back, 1 base at V and 2 bases at J, with 7 bases in the middle. CDR3 size: 14 residues. TCRdb's table, derived via immunoSEQ multiplex PCR, lists solely in-frame clones and lacks some. The table has roughly 98,000 clones, roughly 80% seen once. The chain has TRBV4-3 and TRBJ2-3; D gene unclear. This specimen was CD4+ or CD8+ T cells sorted from blood, taken in a trial of the OX40 agonist ivuxolimab. The clonotype comes from an adult with an advanced solid tumor such as melanoma, head and neck, liver or kidney cancer. The CDR3 protein is CASSQGRITDTQYF. For the CDR3, the DNA is TGCGCCAGCAGCCAAGGCAGGATCACAGATACGCAGTATTTT.